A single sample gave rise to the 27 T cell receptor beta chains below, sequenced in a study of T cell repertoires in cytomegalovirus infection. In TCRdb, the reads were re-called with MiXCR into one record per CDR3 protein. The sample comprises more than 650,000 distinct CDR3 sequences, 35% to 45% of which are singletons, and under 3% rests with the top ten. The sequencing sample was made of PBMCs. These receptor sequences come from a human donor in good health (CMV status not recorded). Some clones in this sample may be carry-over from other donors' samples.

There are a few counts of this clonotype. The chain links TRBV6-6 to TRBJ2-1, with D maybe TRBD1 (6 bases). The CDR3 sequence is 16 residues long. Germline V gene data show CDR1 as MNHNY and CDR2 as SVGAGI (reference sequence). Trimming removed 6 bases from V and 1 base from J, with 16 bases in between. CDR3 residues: CASSRNRVGSYNEQFF. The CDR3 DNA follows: TGTGCCAGCAGCCGTAACAGGGTGGGATCCTACAATGAGCAGTTCTTC.

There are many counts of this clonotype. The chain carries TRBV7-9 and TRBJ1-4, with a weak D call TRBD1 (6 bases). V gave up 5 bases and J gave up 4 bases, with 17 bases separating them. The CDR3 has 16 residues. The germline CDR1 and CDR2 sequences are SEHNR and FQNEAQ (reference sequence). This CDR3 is CASSPGRGESNEKLFF. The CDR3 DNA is TGTGCCAGCAGCCCCGGTAGGGGGGAAAGTAATGAAAAACTGTTTTTT.

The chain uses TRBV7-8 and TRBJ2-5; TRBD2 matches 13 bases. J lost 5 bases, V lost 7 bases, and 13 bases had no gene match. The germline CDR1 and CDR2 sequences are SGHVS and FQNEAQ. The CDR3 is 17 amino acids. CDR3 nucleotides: TGTGCCAGCAACCGAAGCTTACTAGCGGGAGGGCCTGAGACCCAGTACTTC. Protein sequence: CASNRSLLAGGPETQYF.

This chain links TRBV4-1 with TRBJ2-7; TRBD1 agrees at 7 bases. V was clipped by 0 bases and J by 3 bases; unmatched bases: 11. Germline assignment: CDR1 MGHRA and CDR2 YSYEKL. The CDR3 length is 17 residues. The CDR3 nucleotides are TGCGCCAGCAGCCAAGAAGTCATCGGGACAGAATTCTACGAGCAGTACTTC. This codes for CASSQEVIGTEFYEQYF.

The CDR3 sequence: CASSTMTSGGYEQYF. The CDR3 DNA reads as TGTGCCAGCAGCACGATGACTAGCGGAGGGTACGAGCAGTACTTC. The chain combines TRBV7-2 with TRBJ2-7, with 9 bases aligning to TRBD2. V was clipped by 5 bases and J by 4 bases; unmatched bases: 9. The germline V gene has CDR1 SGHTA and CDR2 FQGNSA. This CDR3 is built from 15 residues.

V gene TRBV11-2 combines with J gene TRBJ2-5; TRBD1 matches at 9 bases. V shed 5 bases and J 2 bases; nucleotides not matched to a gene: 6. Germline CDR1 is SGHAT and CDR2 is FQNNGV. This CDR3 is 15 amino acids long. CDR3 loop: CASSLQGAWQETQYF. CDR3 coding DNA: TGTGCCAGCAGCCTACAGGGGGCTTGGCAAGAGACCCAGTACTTC.

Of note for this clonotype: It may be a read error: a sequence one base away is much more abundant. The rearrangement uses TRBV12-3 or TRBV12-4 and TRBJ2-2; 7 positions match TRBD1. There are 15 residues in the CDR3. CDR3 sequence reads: CASSFRQGLTGELIF. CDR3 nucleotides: TGTGCCAGCAGTTTTCGACAGGGCCTAACCGGGGAGCTGATTTTT.

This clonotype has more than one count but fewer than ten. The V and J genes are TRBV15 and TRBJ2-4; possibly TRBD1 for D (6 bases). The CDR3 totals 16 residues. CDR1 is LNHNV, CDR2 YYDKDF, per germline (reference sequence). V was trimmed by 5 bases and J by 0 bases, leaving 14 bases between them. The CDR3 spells CATSPRTEIAKNIQYF. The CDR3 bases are TGTGCCACCAGCCCCCGGACAGAGATAGCCAAAAACATTCAGTACTTC. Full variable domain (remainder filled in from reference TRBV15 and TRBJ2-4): DAMVIQNPRYQVTQFGKPVTLSCSQTLNHNVMYWYQQKSSQAPKLLFHYYDKDFNNEADTPDNFQSRRPNTSFCFLDIRSPGLGDTAMYLCATSPRTEIAKNIQYFGAGTRLSVL.

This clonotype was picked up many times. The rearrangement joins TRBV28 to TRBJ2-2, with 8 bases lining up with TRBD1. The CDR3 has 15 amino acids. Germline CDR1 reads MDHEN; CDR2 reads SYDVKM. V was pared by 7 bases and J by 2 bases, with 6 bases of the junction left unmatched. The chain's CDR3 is CASTGQGLNTGELFF. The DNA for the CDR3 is TGTGCCAGCACAGGACAGGGTCTCAACACCGGGGAGCTGTTTTTT.

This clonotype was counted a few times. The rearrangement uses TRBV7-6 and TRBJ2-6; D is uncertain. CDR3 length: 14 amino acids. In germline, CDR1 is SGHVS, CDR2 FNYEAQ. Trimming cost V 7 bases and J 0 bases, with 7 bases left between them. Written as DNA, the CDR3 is TGTGCCAGCAAACGAGACTCTGGGGCCAACGTCCTGACTTTC. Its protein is CASKRDSGANVLTF.

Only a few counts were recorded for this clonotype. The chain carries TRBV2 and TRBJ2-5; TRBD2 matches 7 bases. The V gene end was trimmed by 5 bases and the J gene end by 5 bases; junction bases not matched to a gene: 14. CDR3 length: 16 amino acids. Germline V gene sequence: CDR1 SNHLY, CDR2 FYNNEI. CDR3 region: CASSWTSMSWGETQYF. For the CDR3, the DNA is TGTGCCAGCAGTTGGACTAGTATGTCCTGGGGGGAGACCCAGTACTTC.

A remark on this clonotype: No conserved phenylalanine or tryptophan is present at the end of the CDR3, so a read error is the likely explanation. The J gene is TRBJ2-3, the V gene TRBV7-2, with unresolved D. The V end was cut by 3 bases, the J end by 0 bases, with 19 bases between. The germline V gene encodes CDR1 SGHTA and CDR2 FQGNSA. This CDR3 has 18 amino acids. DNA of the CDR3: TGTGCCAGCAGCTTCCGATCCGGAAAGGGTCCTAGCACAGATACGCAGTATTTG. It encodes CASSFRSGKGPSTDTQYL.

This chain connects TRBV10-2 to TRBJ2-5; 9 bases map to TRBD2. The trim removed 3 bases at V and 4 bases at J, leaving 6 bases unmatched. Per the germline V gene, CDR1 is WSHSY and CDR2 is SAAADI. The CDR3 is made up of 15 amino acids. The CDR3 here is CASSDEAGGLETQYF. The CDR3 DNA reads TGCGCCAGCAGTGATGAAGCGGGGGGACTAGAGACCCAGTACTTC.

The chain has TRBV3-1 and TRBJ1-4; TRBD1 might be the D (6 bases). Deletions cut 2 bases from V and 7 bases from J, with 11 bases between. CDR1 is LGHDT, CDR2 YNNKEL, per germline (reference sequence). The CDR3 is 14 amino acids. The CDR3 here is CASSQLGASEKLFF. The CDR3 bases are TGTGCCAGCAGCCAATTGGGGGCGAGTGAAAAACTGTTTTTT.

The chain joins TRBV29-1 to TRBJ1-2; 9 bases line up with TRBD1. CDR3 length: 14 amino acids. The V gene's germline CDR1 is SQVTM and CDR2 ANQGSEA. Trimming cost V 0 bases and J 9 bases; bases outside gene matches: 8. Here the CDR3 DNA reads TGCAGCGTTGAAGATGGGGACAGGGACAGGAGCTACACCTTC. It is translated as CSVEDGDRDRSYTF.

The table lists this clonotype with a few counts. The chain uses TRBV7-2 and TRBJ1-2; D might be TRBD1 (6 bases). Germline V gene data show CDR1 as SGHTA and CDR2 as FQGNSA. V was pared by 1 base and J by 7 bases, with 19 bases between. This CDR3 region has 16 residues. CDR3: CASSLDGGGPRRGYTF. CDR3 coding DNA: TGTGCCAGCAGCTTAGATGGGGGCGGACCTCGCCGTGGCTACACCTTC.

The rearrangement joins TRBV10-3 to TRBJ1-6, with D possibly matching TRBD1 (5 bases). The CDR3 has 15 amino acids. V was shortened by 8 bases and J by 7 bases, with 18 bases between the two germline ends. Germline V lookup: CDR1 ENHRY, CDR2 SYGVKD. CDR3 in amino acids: CAISETGTANSPLHF. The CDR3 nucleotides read TGTGCCATCTCCGAGACCGGGACGGCAAATTCACCCCTCCACTTT.

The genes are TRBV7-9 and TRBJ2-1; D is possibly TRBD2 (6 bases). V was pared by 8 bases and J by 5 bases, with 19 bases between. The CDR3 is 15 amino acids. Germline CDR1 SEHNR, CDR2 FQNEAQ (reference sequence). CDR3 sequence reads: CASPLFGGTDNEQFF. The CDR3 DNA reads TGTGCCAGCCCACTCTTCGGCGGGACCGACAATGAGCAGTTCTTC. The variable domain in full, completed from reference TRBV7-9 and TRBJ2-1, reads DTGVSQNPRHKITKRGQNVTFRCDPISEHNRLYWYRQTLGQGPEFLTYFQNEAQLEKSRLLSDRFSAERPKGSFSTLEIQRTEQGDSAMYLCASPLFGGTDNEQFFGPGTRLTVL.

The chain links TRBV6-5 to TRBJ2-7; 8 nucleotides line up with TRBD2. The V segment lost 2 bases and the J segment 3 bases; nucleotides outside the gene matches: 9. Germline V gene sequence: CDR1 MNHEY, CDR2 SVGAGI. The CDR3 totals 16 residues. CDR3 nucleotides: TGTGCCAGCAGTTACAGACCAGCGGGAGAGCTCTACGAGCAGTACTTC. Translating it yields CASSYRPAGELYEQYF.

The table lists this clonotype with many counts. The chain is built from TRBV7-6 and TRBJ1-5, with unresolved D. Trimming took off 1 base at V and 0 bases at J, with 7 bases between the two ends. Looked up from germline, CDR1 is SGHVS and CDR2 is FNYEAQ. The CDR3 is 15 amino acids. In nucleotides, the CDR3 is TGTGCCAGCAGCTTAGAAGGAGATAGCAATCAGCCCCAGCATTTT. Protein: CASSLEGDSNQPQHF.

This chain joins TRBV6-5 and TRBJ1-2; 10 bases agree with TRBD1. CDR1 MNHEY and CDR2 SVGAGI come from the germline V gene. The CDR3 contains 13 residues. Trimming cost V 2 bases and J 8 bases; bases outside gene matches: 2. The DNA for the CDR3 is TGTGCCAGCAGTTACGGGACAGGGGTCGGCTACACCTTC. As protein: CASSYGTGVGYTF.

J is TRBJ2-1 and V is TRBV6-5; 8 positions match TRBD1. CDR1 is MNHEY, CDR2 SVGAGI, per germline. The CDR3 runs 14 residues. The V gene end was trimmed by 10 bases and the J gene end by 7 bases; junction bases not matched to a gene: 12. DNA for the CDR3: TGTGCCACTTCAGGGGGCGATAGTGGAAATGAGCAGTTCTTC. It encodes CATSGGDSGNEQFF.

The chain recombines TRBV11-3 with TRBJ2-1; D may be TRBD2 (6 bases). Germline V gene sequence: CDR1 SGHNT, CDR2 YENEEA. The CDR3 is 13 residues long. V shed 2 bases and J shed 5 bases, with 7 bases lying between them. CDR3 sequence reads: CASSLTGDNEQFF. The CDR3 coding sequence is TGTGCCAGCAGCTTAACGGGAGACAATGAGCAGTTCTTC. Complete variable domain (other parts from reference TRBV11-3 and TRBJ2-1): EAGVVQSPRYKIIEKKQPVAFWCNPISGHNTLYWYLQNLGQGPELLIRYENEEAVDDSQLPKDRFSAERLKGVDSTLKIQPAELGDSAVYLCASSLTGDNEQFFGPGTRLTVL.

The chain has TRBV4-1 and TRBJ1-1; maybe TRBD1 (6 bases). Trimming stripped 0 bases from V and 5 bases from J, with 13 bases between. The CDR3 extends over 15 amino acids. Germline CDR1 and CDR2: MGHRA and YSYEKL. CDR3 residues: CASSQDQGRGTEAFF. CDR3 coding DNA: TGCGCCAGCAGCCAAGATCAGGGCAGGGGAACTGAAGCTTTCTTT.

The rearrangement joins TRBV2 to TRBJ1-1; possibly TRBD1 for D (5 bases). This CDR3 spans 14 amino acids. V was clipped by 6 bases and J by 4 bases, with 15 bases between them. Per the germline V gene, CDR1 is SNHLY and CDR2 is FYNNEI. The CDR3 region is CASRGEDSFTEAFF. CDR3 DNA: TGTGCCAGCAGAGGGGAAGACAGTTTCACTGAAGCTTTCTTT.

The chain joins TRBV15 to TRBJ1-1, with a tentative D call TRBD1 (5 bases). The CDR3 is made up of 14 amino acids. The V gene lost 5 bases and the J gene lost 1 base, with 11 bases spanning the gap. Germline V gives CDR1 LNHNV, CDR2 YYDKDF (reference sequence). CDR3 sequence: CATSGVRANTEAFF. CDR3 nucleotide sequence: TGTGCCACCAGCGGCGTCAGGGCGAACACTGAAGCTTTCTTT. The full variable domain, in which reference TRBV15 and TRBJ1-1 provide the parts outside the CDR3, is DAMVIQNPRYQVTQFGKPVTLSCSQTLNHNVMYWYQQKSSQAPKLLFHYYDKDFNNEADTPDNFQSRRPNTSFCFLDIRSPGLGDTAMYLCATSGVRANTEAFFGQGTRLTVV.

CDR3 sequence: CAISENSGATGELFF. DNA of the CDR3: TGTGCCATCAGTGAGAATAGCGGGGCCACCGGGGAGCTGTTTTTT. This chain uses TRBV10-3 with TRBJ2-2; TRBD2 aligns across 8 bases. V trimming: 2 bases; J trimming: 4 bases; junction bases outside the gene matches: 3. This CDR3 spans 15 amino acids. Per the germline V gene, CDR1 is ENHRY and CDR2 is SYGVKD.